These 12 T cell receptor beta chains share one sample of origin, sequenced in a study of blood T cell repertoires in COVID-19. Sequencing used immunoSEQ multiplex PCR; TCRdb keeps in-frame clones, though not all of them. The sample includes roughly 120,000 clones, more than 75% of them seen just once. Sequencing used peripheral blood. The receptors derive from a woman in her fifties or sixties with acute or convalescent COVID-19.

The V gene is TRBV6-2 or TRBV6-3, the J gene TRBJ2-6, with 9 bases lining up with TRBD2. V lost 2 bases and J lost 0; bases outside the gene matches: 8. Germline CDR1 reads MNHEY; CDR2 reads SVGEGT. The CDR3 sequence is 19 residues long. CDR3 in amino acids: CASSYGAGGVLSGANVLTF. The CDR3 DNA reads TGTGCCAGCAGTTACGGAGCGGGGGGCGTTCTCTCTGGGGCCAACGTCCTGACTTTC.

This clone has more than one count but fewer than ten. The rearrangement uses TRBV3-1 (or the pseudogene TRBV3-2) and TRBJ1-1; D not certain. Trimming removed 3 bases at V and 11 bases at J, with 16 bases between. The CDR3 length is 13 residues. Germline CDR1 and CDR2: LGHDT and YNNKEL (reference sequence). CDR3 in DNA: TGTGCCAGCAGCCAGGCCAGCTCAAGAGGGGCTTTCTTT. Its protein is CASSQASSRGAFF.

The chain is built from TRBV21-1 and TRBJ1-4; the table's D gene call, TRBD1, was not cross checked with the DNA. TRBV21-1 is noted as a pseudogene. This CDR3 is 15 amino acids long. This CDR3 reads CASSHRQGGNEKLFF. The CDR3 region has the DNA TGTGCCAGCAGCCATCGACAGGGGGGGAATGAAAAACTGTTTTTT.

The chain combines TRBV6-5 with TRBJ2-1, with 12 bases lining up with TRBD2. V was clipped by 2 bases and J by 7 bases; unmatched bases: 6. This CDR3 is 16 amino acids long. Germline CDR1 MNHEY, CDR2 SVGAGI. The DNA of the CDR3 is TGTGCCAGCAGTTACACCGGGACTAGCGGGCAGAATGAGCAGTTCTTC. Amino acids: CASSYTGTSGQNEQFF.

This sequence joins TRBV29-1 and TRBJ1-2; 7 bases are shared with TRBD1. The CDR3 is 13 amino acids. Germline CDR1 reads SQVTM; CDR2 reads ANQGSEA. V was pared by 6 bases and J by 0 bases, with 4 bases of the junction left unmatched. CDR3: CSVVTGANYGYTF. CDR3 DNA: TGCAGCGTCGTAACAGGGGCTAACTATGGCTACACCTTC.

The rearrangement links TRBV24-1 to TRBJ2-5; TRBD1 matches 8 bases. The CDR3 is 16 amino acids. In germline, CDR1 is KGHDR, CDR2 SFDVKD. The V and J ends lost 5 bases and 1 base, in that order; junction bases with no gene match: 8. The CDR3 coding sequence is TGTGCCACCAGTGGATCTGCAGGGGGCCTCCAAGAGACCCAGTACTTC. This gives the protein CATSGSAGGLQETQYF.

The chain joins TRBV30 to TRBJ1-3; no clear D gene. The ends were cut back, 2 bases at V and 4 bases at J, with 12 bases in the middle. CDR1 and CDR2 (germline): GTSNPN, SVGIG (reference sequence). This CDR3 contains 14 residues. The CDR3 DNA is TGTGCCTGGAGTACGGGGTCGGCGGGAAACACCATATATTTT. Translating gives CAWSTGSAGNTIYF.

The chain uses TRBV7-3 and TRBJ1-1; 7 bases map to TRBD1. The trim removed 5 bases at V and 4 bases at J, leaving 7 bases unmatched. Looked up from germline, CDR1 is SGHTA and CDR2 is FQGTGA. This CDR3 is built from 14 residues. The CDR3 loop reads CASSIETGFTEAFF. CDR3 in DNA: TGTGCCAGCAGCATAGAGACAGGGTTCACTGAAGCTTTCTTT.

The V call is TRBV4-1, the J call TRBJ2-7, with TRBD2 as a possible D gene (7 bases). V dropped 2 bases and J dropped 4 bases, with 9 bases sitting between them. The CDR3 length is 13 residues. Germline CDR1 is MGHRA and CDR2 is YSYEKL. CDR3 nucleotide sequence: TGCGCCAGCAGCCAAAGGGGGGGGTACGAGCAGTACTTC. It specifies CASSQRGGYEQYF.

The CDR3 coding sequence is TGTGCCAGCAGCACTGGACAGAAATATGGCTACACCTTC. Residues: CASSTGQKYGYTF. The V call is TRBV7-2, the J call TRBJ1-2; D is possibly TRBD1 (6 bases). V shed 5 bases and J shed 5 bases, with 12 bases lying between them. Germline CDR1 and CDR2: SGHTA and FQGNSA. This CDR3 spans 13 amino acids.

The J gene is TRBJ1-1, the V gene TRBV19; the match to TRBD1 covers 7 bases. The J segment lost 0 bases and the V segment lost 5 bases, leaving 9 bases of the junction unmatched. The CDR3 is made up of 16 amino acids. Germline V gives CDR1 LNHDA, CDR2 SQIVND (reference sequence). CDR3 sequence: CASSQPGQTLNTEAFF. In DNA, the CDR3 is TGTGCCAGTAGTCAGCCGGGACAGACTTTGAACACTGAAGCTTTCTTT.

The chain's CDR3 is CASSVAPLAGGPARSHEQFF. As DNA, the CDR3 is TGTGCCAGCAGCGTAGCCCCCCTAGCGGGGGGGCCTGCTCGGTCCCATGAGCAGTTCTTC. The chain couples TRBV9 to TRBJ2-1, with TRBD2 matching over 12 bases. Germline V gene sequence: CDR1 SGDLS, CDR2 YYNGEE. Germline trimming cut 0 bases from V and 8 bases from J; bases unmatched to any gene: 18. The CDR3 is 20 residues long.